This paragraph covers one T cell receptor (beta chain) sequence. Its target is not known. Relative to the germline gene, one junction end is altered; a read error may explain this. This entry comes from a study of post-analysis software for immune sequencing data. Overall study: Disease courses included relapsing-remitting, secondary progressive and progressive-relapsing multiple sclerosis.

Study conclusions and caveats: Normalized Chao1 diversity was significantly lower in multiple sclerosis patients than in controls. Controls had lower frequencies than patients of roughly five TRBV segments, which included TRBV5-6, TRBV5-1 and TRBV20-1.

CDR3 length: 15 amino acids. Unique molecular identifiers were present in the TCR beta cDNA libraries. Once roughly 1 to 10 million T cells were used, approximately 470,000 cDNA molecules resulted. A single record per CDR3 protein comes from TCRdb applying MiXCR to the PCR reads. This sample yields 550,000 to 700,000 distinct CDR3 sequences, of which about 44% are seen a single time; more than 1.5% belongs to the top ten. The sequenced sample was blood. The chain employs TRBV12-3 or TRBV12-4 and TRBJ2-1, with 8 bases lining up with TRBD1. This receptor was identified in a girl aged 5 to 17 with multiple sclerosis. The CDR3 bases are TGTGCCAGCAGTTTATGGGACAGGAGCTACAACGAGCAGTTCTTC. Its protein is CASSLWDRSYNEQFF.